The text below deals with one T cell receptor (beta chain). Its cognate antigen is unknown. The sample belongs to a study of lymphopenia after photon versus proton radiotherapy. The germline V gene has CDR1 MNHEY and CDR2 SMNVEV (reference sequence). The V end was cut by 5 bases, the J end by 4 bases, with 15 bases between. CDR3 length: 14 residues. Overall study results and limits: Better survival with proton therapy was suggested as possible, not demonstrated. After the lymphocyte nadir, photon-treated repertoires showed oligoclonal expansion, especially of CD8+ Temra cells. Relative stability marked proton patients; photon patients lost diversity and naive cells.

The repertoire was sequenced with immunoSEQ multiplex PCR; TCRdb's copy has only in-frame clones and lacks some. The repertoire holds 150,000 to 200,000 clones, with around nine tenths as singletons. Sequenced material: peripheral blood, taken from a patient treated with photon-based radiotherapy. The chain links TRBV27 to TRBJ2-7; D might be TRBD1 or TRBD2, each matching 7 bases. The clonotype comes from a man aged 45-65 years with gastric cancer. The CDR3 protein is CASSGGDRGYEQYF. The CDR3 bases are TGTGCCAGCAGTGGGGGGGACAGAGGGTACGAGCAGTACTTC.